This T cell receptor (beta chain) was observed in a study of shared clonotypes between healthy human individuals. Study-level information: Donor ages ranged 18 to 49 years: two women, a few men. Study conclusions and caveats: Among donors, sharing of clonotypes was expected to be affected by sequencing depth. Sampling used blood alone; tissue repertoires probably differ.

This clone came up a few times. What it binds is not known. From germline, CDR1 is MDHEN and CDR2 SYDVKM. V shed 5 bases and J 5 bases; nucleotides not matched to a gene: 9. This CDR3 has 15 residues. On ten immunoSEQ deep assay plates, unsorted PBMC DNA was sequenced. TCRdb keeps only in-frame clones here, not all; method: immunoSEQ multiplex PCR. The sample has approximately 510,000 clones, about four fifths seen once. The sequencing input was PBMCs. The clonotype was recovered from a woman between 35 and 50 years old in good health. Some clones in this sample may be carry-over from other donors' samples. The rearrangement links TRBV28 to TRBJ1-1; 9 nucleotides align to TRBD1. Here the CDR3 DNA reads TGTGCCAGCAGTCCCTCGGACAGGGGAAGGACTGAAGCTTTCTTT. This sequence encodes CASSPSDRGRTEAFF.